The 29 T cell receptor beta chains below come from one sample, sequenced in a study of cytomegalovirus exposure and HLA in healthy donors. Method: immunoSEQ multiplex PCR; TCRdb's copy keeps in-frame clones and lacks some. In the table there are about 83,000 clones, 90% to 97% of which are singletons. Sequenced sample: PBMCs. All receptors come from a woman younger than 30 in good health and CMV-seronegative.

This chain connects TRBV6-1 to TRBJ1-2; perhaps TRBD1 as D (5 bases). CDR1 and CDR2 (germline): MNHNS, SASEGT. This CDR3 has 11 amino acids. V was cut by 7 bases and J by 6 bases, with 9 bases left in between. The CDR3 here is CASTPGDGYTF. In DNA, the CDR3 is TGTGCCAGCACGCCGGGGGATGGCTACACCTTC.

V usage is TRBV18 and J usage is TRBJ2-5; possible D gene TRBD2, 5 bases. This CDR3 has 13 amino acids. The V end was cut by 1 base, the J end by 3 bases, with 6 bases between. Germline V gene data show CDR1 as KGHSH and CDR2 as LQKENI. CDR3 coding DNA: TGTGCCAGCTCACCACAGGAGGAAGAGACCCAGTACTTC. Translation gives CASSPQEEETQYF.

The chain has TRBV11-2 and TRBJ1-1; maybe TRBD1 (6 bases). The CDR3 covers 14 residues. Trimming shortened V by 5 bases and J by 10 bases, and 20 bases separated the two germline ends. Germline CDR1 reads SGHAT; CDR2 reads FQNNGV. The CDR3 loop is CASSPRGGDAAAFF. In DNA form, the CDR3 reads TGTGCCAGCAGCCCGAGAGGGGGGGATGCGGCAGCTTTCTTT.

The genes are TRBV6-1 and TRBJ2-7; tentative D call: TRBD2 (6 bases). Trimming took off 7 bases at V and 1 base at J, with 14 bases between the two ends. In germline, CDR1 is MNHNS, CDR2 SASEGT. This CDR3 spans 14 amino acids. CDR3 DNA sequence: TGTGCCAGCACCCCCGGGACTCCATCCTACGAGCAGTACTTC. It specifies CASTPGTPSYEQYF.

This rearrangement joins TRBV6-1 to TRBJ1-2, with D hard to call. The CDR3 spans 14 residues. CDR1 is MNHNS, CDR2 SASEGT, per germline. Trimming left V 0 bases short and J 3 bases short, with 8 bases between. The DNA of the CDR3 is TGTGCCAGCAGTGAAGCGGAGAAGTACTATGGCTACACCTTC. Its protein product is CASSEAEKYYGYTF.

The rearrangement links TRBV7-2 to TRBJ2-3; D possibly corresponds to TRBD2 (6 bases). V lost 7 bases to trimming and J lost 14 bases, with 16 bases between them. The CDR3 is made up of 11 amino acids. The germline gives CDR1 SGHTA, CDR2 FQGNSA. CDR3 loop: CASTPTSSLYF. In DNA form, the CDR3 reads TGTGCCAGCACCCCCACTAGCAGTCTGTATTTT.

This rearrangement joins TRBV19 to TRBJ2-7; the match to TRBD2 covers 7 bases. Germline assignment: CDR1 LNHDA and CDR2 SQIVND (reference sequence). CDR3 length: 14 residues. With V trimmed by 3 bases and J by 0 bases, 2 bases remained unmatched. CDR3 residues: CASSIRGSSYEQYF. Written as DNA, the CDR3 is TGTGCCAGTAGTATCCGCGGGAGCTCCTACGAGCAGTACTTC.

This clone was recorded once. The genes are TRBV10-2 and TRBJ2-7, with TRBD2 identical over 8 bases. This CDR3 is built from 16 residues. Germline CDR1 reads WSHSY; CDR2 reads SAAADI. V gave up 8 bases and J gave up 2 bases; unmatched junction bases: 14. CDR3 DNA sequence: TGCGCCAGCTCAGATAGCGGGACTCCTACCCCCTACGAGCAGTACTTC. The encoded protein is CASSDSGTPTPYEQYF.

CDR3 sequence (DNA): TGCGCCAGCAGCTTGGCCTCGAGCGGGAGGGCAACCGGGGAGCTGTTTTTT. It specifies CASSLASSGRATGELFF. The chain combines TRBV5-1 with TRBJ2-2, with 10 bases fitting TRBD2. V trimming: 0 bases; J trimming: 5 bases; junction bases outside the gene matches: 7. Germline values: CDR1 SGHRS, CDR2 YFSETQ. This CDR3 spans 17 amino acids.

The CDR3 spells CASSEASRGSLYEQYF. CDR3 DNA sequence: TGTGCCAGCAGTGAAGCGTCCAGGGGGTCCCTCTACGAGCAGTACTTC. The rearrangement uses TRBV6-1 and TRBJ2-7, with 7 bases fitting TRBD1. Germline-derived CDR1 and CDR2 are MNHNS and SASEGT. The length of the CDR3 is 16 residues. The V gene end was trimmed by 0 bases and the J gene end by 3 bases; junction bases not matched to a gene: 8.

V is TRBV9 and J is TRBJ2-1; D uncertain. The CDR3 length is 13 residues. The ends were cut back, 3 bases at V and 11 bases at J, with 15 bases in the middle. Per the germline V gene, CDR1 is SGDLS and CDR2 is YYNGEE. CDR3 nucleotides: TGTGCCAGCAGCGCCCAAAATACTAAGAAGCAGTTCTTC. Amino acids: CASSAQNTKKQFF.

A few counts support this clone. This rearrangement joins TRBV30 to TRBJ2-3; 9 nucleotides agree with TRBD1. The CDR3 is 15 residues long. V was clipped by 5 bases and J by 5 bases; unmatched bases: 11. Germline V lookup: CDR1 GTSNPN, CDR2 SVGIG (reference sequence). The CDR3 is CAWGPGTGKGDTQYF. CDR3 DNA: TGTGCCTGGGGTCCCGGGACAGGGAAGGGAGATACGCAGTATTTT.

V and J are TRBV11-2 and TRBJ1-6, with 7 nucleotides matching TRBD1. With 5 bases clipped from V and 0 bases from J, the junction kept 10 bases outside the gene matches. Germline lookup yields CDR1 SGHAT and CDR2 FQNNGV. The CDR3 spans 18 residues. The CDR3 DNA is TGTGCCAGCAGCAGGAAGGGACAGTCGAGCTCCTATAATTCACCCCTCCACTTT. This codes for CASSRKGQSSSYNSPLHF.

The genes are TRBV10-1 and TRBJ1-1, with 7 bases fitting TRBD1. After removal of 6 bases from V and 1 base from J, the junction contained 14 bases not matched to a gene. Germline V gene data show CDR1 as WNHNN and CDR2 as SYGVQD (reference sequence). This CDR3 has 17 residues. The CDR3, as DNA: TGCGCCAGCAGCCGGGACAGTTCTCTTGGGCAGAACACTGAAGCTTTCTTT. Its translation is CASSRDSSLGQNTEAFF.

The V gene is TRBV9, the J gene TRBJ2-3; TRBD2 agrees at 10 bases. The CDR3 is made up of 16 amino acids. V shed 0 bases and J 5 bases; nucleotides not matched to a gene: 6. Germline-derived CDR1 and CDR2 are SGDLS and YYNGEE. This chain's CDR3 is CASSVGVAGGGDTQYF. DNA of the CDR3: TGTGCCAGCAGCGTAGGGGTAGCGGGAGGCGGAGATACGCAGTATTTT. The full variable domain, in which reference TRBV9 and TRBJ2-3 provide the parts outside the CDR3, is DSGVTQTPKHLITATGQRVTLRCSPRSGDLSVYWYQQSLDQGLQFLIQYYNGEERAKGNILERFSAQQFPDLHSELNLSSLELGDSALYFCASSVGVAGGGDTQYFGPGTRLTVL.

The chain couples TRBV2 to TRBJ1-2, with TRBD1 identical over 9 bases. This CDR3 comprises 13 residues. J gave up 6 bases and V 4 bases, and 3 bases lay outside the gene matches. CDR1 SNHLY and CDR2 FYNNEI come from the germline V gene. The DNA for the CDR3 is TGTGCCAGCAGTGGGACAGGGGATAATGGCTACACCTTC. Translating gives CASSGTGDNGYTF.

J is TRBJ1-6 and V is TRBV5-1; 8 bases align to TRBD1. Germline assignment: CDR1 SGHRS and CDR2 YFSETQ. The CDR3 has 17 residues. Unmatched junction bases numbered 8, after V lost 4 bases and J lost 2 bases. CDR3 coding DNA: TGCGCCAGCAGCCCTCGACAGGGGATGACCTATAATTCACCCCTCCACTTT. Protein: CASSPRQGMTYNSPLHF.

Here the CDR3 reads CASSLARTFQDEQYF. Here the CDR3 DNA reads TGTGCCAGCAGCTTAGCGCGGACTTTCCAGGACGAGCAGTACTTC. V and J are TRBV7-9 and TRBJ2-7, with D maybe TRBD2 (5 bases). Between the trimmed V and J ends, which lost 0 bases and 5 bases, there was a span of 14 bases. This CDR3 contains 15 residues. Germline V gives CDR1 SEHNR, CDR2 FQNEAQ (reference sequence).

The gene calls are TRBV29-1 and TRBJ2-5, with 8 bases that match TRBD2. V shed 6 bases and J 2 bases; nucleotides not matched to a gene: 11. Germline CDR1 is SQVTM and CDR2 is ANQGSEA. The CDR3 sequence is 15 residues long. The CDR3 DNA sequence: TGCAGCGTCGGAAAGACTAGCGCTAAACAAGAGACCCAGTACTTC. The encoded protein is CSVGKTSAKQETQYF.

V gene TRBV19 combines with J gene TRBJ2-2, with a tentative D call TRBD2 (6 bases). In germline, CDR1 is LNHDA, CDR2 SQIVND (reference sequence). CDR3 length equals 14 residues. Trimming stripped 7 bases from V and 11 bases from J, with 20 bases between. The CDR3 bases are TGTGCCAGTAATGAAAACGGGAGAGGTTACGAGCTGTTTTTT. Its protein product is CASNENGRGYELFF.

The chain combines TRBV6-1 with TRBJ2-3; the match to TRBD1 covers 10 bases. CDR1 and CDR2 (germline): MNHNS, SASEGT. The V segment lost 5 bases and the J segment 1 base; nucleotides outside the gene matches: 6. There are 16 residues in the CDR3. CDR3 loop: CASSQDGTGGTDTQYF. The CDR3 nucleotides read TGTGCCAGCAGTCAAGACGGGACAGGGGGCACAGATACGCAGTATTTT.

V and J are TRBV5-6 and TRBJ2-7; the match to TRBD1 covers 12 bases. The CDR3 length is 16 residues. Losses at the gene ends were 0 bases for V and 6 bases for J; bases not matched to a gene: 7. CDR1 SGHDT and CDR2 YYEEEE come from the germline V gene. CDR3 sequence reads: CASSLVGGTGGSEQYF. CDR3 nucleotide sequence: TGTGCCAGCAGCTTGGTGGGGGGGACAGGGGGCAGCGAGCAGTACTTC.

This clone was seen a few times. This chain links TRBV28 with TRBJ1-5, with unresolved D. V was pared by 6 bases and J by 6 bases, with 12 bases between. From germline, CDR1 is MDHEN and CDR2 SYDVKM. The CDR3 loop spans 13 amino acids. CDR3 DNA sequence: TGTGCCAGCAGGGGCGTCGGCAGTCAGCCCCAGCATTTT. This codes for CASRGVGSQPQHF. Full variable domain (remainder filled in from reference TRBV28 and TRBJ1-5): DVKVTQSSRYLVKRTGEKVFLECVQDMDHENMFWYRQDPGLGLRLIYFSYDVKMKEKGDIPEGYSVSREKKERFSLILESASTNQTSMYLCASRGVGSQPQHFGDGTRLSIL.

V and J are TRBV18 and TRBJ1-5; TRBD1 might be the D (5 bases). CDR1 is KGHSH, CDR2 LQKENI, per germline. The CDR3 length is 14 residues. V was cut by 2 bases and J by 6 bases, with 11 bases left in between. CDR3 amino acids: CASSPGVRGQPQHF. The CDR3 DNA reads as TGTGCCAGCTCACCAGGGGTAAGGGGTCAGCCCCAGCATTTT.

The chain recombines TRBV7-2 with TRBJ2-3; 8 bases align to TRBD2. J lost 2 bases, V lost 4 bases, and 5 bases had no gene match. The germline gives CDR1 SGHTA, CDR2 FQGNSA. This CDR3 contains 15 residues. DNA of the CDR3: TGTGCCAGCAGCTCTACTAGCGGTTTCACAGATACGCAGTATTTT. Translated, it gives CASSSTSGFTDTQYF. The complete variable domain, with remaining parts taken from reference TRBV7-2 and TRBJ2-3, reads GAGVSQSPSNKVTEKGKDVELRCDPISGHTALYWYRQSLGQGLEFLIYFQGNSAPDKSGLPSDRFSAERTGGSVSTLTIQRTQQEDSAVYLCASSSTSGFTDTQYFGPGTRLTVL.

This clone has a single count. The V gene is TRBV7-2, the J gene TRBJ2-4; a weak D match, TRBD2 (6 bases). Germline V gene sequence: CDR1 SGHTA, CDR2 FQGNSA. V lost 2 bases, J lost 8 bases, and 19 bases lay in between. This CDR3 comprises 16 residues. The CDR3 protein is CASSLQATGWGDIQYF. CDR3 DNA: TGTGCCAGCAGCTTACAGGCCACCGGGTGGGGGGACATTCAGTACTTC.

J is TRBJ1-5 and V is TRBV9; tentatively, D is TRBD1 (6 bases). Germline V lookup: CDR1 SGDLS, CDR2 YYNGEE. The ends were cut back, 3 bases at V and 0 bases at J, with 19 bases in the middle. The CDR3 has 18 residues. In DNA, the CDR3 is TGTGCCAGCAGCGCCGCCCCAGGGGACGGATATAGCAATCAGCCCCAGCATTTT. As protein: CASSAAPGDGYSNQPQHF.

This clone was observed once. The chain uses TRBV7-9 and TRBJ1-1, with 7 bases matching TRBD1. This CDR3 is built from 12 residues. The germline V gene encodes CDR1 SEHNR and CDR2 FQNEAQ (reference sequence). The V gene end was trimmed by 1 base and the J gene end by 11 bases; junction bases not matched to a gene: 4. In DNA, the CDR3 is TGTGCCAGCAGCTTAGAAGACAGGGTTGCTTTCTTT. Translated, it gives CASSLEDRVAFF.

The chain recombines TRBV7-2 with TRBJ2-3; 8 bases agree with TRBD2. The germline CDR1 and CDR2 sequences are SGHTA and FQGNSA. Trimming at V came to 6 bases and at J to 0 bases, leaving 5 bases not matched to a gene. The CDR3 covers 15 residues. For the CDR3, the DNA is TGTGCCAGCAGAACTAGCGGTTATAGCACAGATACGCAGTATTTT. Encoded protein: CASRTSGYSTDTQYF.